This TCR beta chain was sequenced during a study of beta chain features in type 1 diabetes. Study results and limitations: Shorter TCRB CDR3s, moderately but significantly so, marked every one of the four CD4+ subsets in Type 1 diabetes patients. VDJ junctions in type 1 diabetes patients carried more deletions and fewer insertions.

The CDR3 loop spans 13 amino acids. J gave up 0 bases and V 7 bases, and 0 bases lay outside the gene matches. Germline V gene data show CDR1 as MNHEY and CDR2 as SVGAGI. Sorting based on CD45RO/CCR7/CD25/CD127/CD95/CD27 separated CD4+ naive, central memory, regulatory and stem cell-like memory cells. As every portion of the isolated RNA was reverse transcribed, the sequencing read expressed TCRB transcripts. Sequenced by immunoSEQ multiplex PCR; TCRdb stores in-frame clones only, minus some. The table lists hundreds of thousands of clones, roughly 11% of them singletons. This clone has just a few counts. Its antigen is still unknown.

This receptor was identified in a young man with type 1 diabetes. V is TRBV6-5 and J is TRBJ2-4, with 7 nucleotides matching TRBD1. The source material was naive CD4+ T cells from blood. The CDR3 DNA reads TGTGCCAGCAAGGGGGCAGCCAAAAACATTCAGTACTTC. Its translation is CASKGAAKNIQYF.